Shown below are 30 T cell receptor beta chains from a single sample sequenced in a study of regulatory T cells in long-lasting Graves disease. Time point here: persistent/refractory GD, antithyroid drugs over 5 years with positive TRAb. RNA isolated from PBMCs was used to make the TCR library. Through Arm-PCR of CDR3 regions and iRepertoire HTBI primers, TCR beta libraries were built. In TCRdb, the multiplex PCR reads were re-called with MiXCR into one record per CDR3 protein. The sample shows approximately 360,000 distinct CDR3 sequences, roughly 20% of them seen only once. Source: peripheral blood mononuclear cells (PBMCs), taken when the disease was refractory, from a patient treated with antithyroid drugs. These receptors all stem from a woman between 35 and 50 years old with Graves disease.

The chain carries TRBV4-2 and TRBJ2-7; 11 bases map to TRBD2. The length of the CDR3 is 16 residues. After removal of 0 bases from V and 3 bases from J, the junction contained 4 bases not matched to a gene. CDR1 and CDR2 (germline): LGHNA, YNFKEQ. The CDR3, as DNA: TGTGCCAGCAGCCAAGAGTCAACTAGCGGGAGCTACGAGCAGTACTTC. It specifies CASSQESTSGSYEQYF.

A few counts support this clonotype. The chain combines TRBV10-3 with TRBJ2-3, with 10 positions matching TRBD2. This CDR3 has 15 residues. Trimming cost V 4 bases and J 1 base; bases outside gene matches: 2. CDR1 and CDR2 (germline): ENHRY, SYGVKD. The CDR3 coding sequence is TGTGCCATCAGTGCAGGGACTAGCGGCACAGATACGCAGTATTTT. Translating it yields CAISAGTSGTDTQYF.

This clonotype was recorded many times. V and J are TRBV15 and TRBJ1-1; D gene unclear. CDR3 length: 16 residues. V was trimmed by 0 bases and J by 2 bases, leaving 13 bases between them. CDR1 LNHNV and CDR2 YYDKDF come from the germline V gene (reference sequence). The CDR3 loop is CATSRDRVGSNTEAFF. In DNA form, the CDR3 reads TGTGCCACCAGCAGAGATCGGGTAGGAAGCAACACTGAAGCTTTCTTT.

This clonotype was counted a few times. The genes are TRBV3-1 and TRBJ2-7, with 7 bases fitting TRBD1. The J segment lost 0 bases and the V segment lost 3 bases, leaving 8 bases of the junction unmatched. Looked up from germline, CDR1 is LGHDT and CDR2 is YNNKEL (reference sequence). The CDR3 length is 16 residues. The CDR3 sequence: CASSQPLRDSSYEQYF. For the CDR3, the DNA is TGTGCCAGCAGCCAGCCCCTCCGGGACAGCTCCTACGAGCAGTACTTC.

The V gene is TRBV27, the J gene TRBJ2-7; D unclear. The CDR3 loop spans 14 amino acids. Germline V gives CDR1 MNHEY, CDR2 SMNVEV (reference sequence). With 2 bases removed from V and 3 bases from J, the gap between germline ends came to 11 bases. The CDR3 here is CASSLTAQIYEQYF. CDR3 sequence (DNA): TGTGCCAGCAGTTTAACGGCCCAGATCTACGAGCAGTACTTC.

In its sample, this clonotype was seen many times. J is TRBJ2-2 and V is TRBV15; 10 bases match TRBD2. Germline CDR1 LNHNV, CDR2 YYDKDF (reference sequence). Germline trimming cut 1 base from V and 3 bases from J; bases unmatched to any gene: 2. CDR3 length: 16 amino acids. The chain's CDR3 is CATSRGTSGYTGELFF. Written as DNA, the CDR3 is TGTGCCACCAGCAGAGGGACTAGCGGTTACACCGGGGAGCTGTTTTTT.

The chain's CDR3 is CASRTATINEQFF. Here the CDR3 DNA reads TGTGCCAGCAGGACGGCGACAATCAATGAGCAGTTCTTC. The chain couples TRBV27 to TRBJ2-1; no clear D gene. V lost 6 bases and J lost 6, with 12 bases in between. Germline lookup yields CDR1 MNHEY and CDR2 SMNVEV (reference sequence). The CDR3 has 13 amino acids.

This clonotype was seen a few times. DNA for the CDR3: TGTGCCTGGAGCGGGACGGGGATTAGCAATCAGCCCCAGCATTTT. Protein sequence: CAWSGTGISNQPQHF. The chain has TRBV30 and TRBJ1-5; TRBD1 is a possible D gene (5 bases). The germline CDR1 and CDR2 sequences are GTSNPN and SVGIG (reference sequence). Trimming took off 3 bases at V and 0 bases at J, with 12 bases between the two ends. There are 15 residues in the CDR3.

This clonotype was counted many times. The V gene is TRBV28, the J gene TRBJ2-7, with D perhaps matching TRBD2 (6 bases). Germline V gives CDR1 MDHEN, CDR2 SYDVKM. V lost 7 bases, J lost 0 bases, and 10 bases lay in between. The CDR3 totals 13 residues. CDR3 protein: CASTRTNSYEQYF. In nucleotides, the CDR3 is TGTGCCAGCACCCGGACTAACTCCTACGAGCAGTACTTC.

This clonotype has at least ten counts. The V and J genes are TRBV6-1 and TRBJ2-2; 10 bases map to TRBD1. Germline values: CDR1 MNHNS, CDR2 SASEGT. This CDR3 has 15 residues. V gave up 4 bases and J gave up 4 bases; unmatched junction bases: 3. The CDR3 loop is CASSGWTGGTGELFF. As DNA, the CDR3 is TGTGCCAGCAGTGGATGGACAGGGGGCACCGGGGAGCTGTTTTTT.

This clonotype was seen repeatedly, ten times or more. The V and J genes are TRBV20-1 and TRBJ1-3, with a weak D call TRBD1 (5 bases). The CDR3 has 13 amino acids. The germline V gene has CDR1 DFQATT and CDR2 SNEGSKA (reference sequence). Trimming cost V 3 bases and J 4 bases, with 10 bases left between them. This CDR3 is CSASPGGGNTIYF. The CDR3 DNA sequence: TGCAGTGCTAGCCCGGGGGGAGGAAACACCATATATTTT.

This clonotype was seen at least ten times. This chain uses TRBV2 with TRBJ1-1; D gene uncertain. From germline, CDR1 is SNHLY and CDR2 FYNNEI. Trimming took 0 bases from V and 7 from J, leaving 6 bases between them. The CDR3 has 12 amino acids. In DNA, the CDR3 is TGTGCCAGCAGTGAAGCACAGCGTGAAGCTTTCTTT. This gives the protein CASSEAQREAFF.

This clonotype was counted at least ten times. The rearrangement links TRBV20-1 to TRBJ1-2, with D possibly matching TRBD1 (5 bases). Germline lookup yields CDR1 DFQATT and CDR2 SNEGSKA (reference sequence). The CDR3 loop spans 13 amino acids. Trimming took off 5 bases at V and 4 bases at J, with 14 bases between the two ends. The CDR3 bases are TGCAGTGCTCCCAATGAAGGGGCCTATGGCTACACCTTC. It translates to CSAPNEGAYGYTF.

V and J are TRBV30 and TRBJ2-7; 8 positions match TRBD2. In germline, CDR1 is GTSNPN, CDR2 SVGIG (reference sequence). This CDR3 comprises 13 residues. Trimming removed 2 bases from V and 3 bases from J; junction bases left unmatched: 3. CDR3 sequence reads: CAWSRTSGYEQYF. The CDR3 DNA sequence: TGTGCCTGGAGTCGAACTAGCGGCTACGAGCAGTACTTC.

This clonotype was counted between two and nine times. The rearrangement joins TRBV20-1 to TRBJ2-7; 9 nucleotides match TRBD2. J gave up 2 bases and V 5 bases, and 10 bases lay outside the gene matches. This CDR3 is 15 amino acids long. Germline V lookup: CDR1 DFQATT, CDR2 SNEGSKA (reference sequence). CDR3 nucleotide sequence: TGCAGTGCTGGCCCGGGACTAGCTCCGACCTACGAGCAGTACTTC. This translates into CSAGPGLAPTYEQYF.

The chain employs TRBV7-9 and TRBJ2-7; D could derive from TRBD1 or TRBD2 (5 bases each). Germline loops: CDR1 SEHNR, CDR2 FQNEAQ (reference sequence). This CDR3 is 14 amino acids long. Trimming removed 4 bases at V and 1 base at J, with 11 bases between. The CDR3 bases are TGTGCCAGCAGCTCCCGGGACGGATCCTACGAGCAGTACTTC. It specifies CASSSRDGSYEQYF. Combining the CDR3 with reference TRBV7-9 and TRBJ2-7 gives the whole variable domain DTGVSQNPRHKITKRGQNVTFRCDPISEHNRLYWYRQTLGQGPEFLTYFQNEAQLEKSRLLSDRFSAERPKGSFSTLEIQRTEQGDSAMYLCASSSRDGSYEQYFGPGTRLTVT.

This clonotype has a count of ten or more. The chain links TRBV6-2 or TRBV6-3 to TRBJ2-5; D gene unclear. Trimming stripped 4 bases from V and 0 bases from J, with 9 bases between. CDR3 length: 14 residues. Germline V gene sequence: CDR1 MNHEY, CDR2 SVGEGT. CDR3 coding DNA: TGTGCCAGCAGTTCCAACGGCCACCAAGAGACCCAGTACTTC. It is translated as CASSSNGHQETQYF.

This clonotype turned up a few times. In DNA, the CDR3 is TGTGCCAGCAGCTTGCTAGGGGGCTCCGGGGAGCTGTTTTTT. This gives the protein CASSLLGGSGELFF. The chain joins TRBV11-2 to TRBJ2-2, with 7 bases fitting TRBD1. CDR1 is SGHAT, CDR2 FQNNGV, per germline. V shed 3 bases, J shed 6 bases, and the junction held 4 bases outside the gene matches. The CDR3 covers 14 residues.

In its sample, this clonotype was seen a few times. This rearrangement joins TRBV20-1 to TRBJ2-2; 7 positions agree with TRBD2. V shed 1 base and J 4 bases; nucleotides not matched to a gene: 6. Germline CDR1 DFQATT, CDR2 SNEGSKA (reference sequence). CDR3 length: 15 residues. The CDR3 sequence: CSARASGAGTGELFF. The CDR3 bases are TGCAGTGCTAGAGCTAGCGGAGCTGGCACCGGGGAGCTGTTTTTT.

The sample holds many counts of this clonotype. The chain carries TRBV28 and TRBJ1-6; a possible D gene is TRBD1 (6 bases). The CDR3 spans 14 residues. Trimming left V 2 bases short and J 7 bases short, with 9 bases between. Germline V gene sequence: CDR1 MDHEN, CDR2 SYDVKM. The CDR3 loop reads CASSLDRPNSPLHF. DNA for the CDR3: TGTGCCAGCAGTTTAGACAGGCCAAATTCACCCCTCCACTTT.

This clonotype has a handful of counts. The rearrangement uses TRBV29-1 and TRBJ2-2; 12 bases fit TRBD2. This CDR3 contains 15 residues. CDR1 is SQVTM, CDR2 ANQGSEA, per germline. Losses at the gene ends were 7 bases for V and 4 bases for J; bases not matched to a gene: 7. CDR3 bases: TGCAGCGGGATCCTAGCGGGAGGGGTCACCGGGGAGCTGTTTTTT. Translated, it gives CSGILAGGVTGELFF.

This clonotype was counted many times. The CDR3 here is CASSPGTKGEQYF. CDR3 sequence (DNA): TGTGCCAGCAGTCCTGGGACCAAGGGCGAGCAGTACTTC. This rearrangement joins TRBV27 to TRBJ2-7, with D possibly being TRBD1 or TRBD2 (5 bases each). V lost 5 bases and J lost 6, with 14 bases in between. The CDR3 length is 13 residues. Germline V CDR1 and CDR2: MNHEY, SMNVEV (reference sequence).

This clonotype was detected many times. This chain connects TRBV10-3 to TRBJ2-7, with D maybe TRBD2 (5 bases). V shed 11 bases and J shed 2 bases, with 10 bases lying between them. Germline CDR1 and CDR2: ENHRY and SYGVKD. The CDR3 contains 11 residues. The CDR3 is CAVMTTYEQYF. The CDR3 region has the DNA TGTGCCGTCATGACTACCTACGAGCAGTACTTC.

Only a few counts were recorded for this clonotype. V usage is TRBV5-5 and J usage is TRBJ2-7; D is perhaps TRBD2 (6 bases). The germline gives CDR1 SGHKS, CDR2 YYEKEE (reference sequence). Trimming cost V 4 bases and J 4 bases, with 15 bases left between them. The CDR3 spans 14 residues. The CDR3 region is CASSPWTKLYEQYF. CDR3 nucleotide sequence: TGTGCCAGCAGCCCGTGGACTAAACTTTACGAGCAGTACTTC.

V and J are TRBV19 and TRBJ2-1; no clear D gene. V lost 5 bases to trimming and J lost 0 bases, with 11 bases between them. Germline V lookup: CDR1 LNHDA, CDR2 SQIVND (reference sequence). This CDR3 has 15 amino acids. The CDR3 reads CASSPDPSSYNEQFF. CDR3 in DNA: TGTGCCAGTAGTCCCGACCCGAGCTCCTACAATGAGCAGTTCTTC.

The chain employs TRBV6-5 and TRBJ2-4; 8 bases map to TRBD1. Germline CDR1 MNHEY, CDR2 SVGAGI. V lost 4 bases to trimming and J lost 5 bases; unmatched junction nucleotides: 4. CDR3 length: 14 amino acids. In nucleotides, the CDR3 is TGTGCCAGCAGTTTACAGGGGGAAGAAAACATTCAGTACTTC. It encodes CASSLQGEENIQYF.

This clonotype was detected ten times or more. The CDR3: CASSLDRGNTEAFF. The DNA for the CDR3 is TGTGCCAGCAGTTTGGACAGGGGAAACACTGAAGCTTTCTTT. The chain combines TRBV28 with TRBJ1-1; TRBD1 matches 9 bases. Losses at the gene ends were 3 bases for V and 2 bases for J; bases not matched to a gene: 1. This CDR3 has 14 residues. Germline CDR1 reads MDHEN; CDR2 reads SYDVKM. Full variable domain (missing parts from reference TRBV28 and TRBJ1-1): DVKVTQSSRYLVKRTGEKVFLECVQDMDHENMFWYRQDPGLGLRLIYFSYDVKMKEKGDIPEGYSVSREKKERFSLILESASTNQTSMYLCASSLDRGNTEAFFGQGTRLTVV.

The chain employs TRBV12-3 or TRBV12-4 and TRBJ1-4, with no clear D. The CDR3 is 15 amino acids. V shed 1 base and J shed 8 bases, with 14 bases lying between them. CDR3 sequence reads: CASSLEGNALEKLFF. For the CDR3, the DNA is TGTGCCAGCAGTTTAGAAGGAAACGCCTTGGAAAAACTGTTTTTT.

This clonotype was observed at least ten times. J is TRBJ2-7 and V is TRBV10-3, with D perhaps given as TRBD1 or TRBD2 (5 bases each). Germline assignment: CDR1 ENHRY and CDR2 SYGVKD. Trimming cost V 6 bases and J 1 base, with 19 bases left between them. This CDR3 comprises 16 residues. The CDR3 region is CAIRAFRDGFSYEQYF. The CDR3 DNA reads TGTGCCATCAGAGCTTTCCGGGACGGATTTTCCTACGAGCAGTACTTC.

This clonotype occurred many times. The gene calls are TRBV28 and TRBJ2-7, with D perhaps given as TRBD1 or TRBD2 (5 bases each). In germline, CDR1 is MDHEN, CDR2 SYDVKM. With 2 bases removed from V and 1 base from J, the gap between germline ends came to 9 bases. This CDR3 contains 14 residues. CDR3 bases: TGTGCCAGCAGTTTACGGGGCCCTTCCTACGAGCAGTACTTC. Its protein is CASSLRGPSYEQYF.